The subject of this entry is one TCR beta chain. The antigen is undetermined. One end of the junction does not line up with germline, which may come from a read error. The PCR made use of 60 Vbeta and 13 Jbeta primers. Data came from immunoSEQ multiplex PCR; TCRdb stores just in-frame clones and leaves some out. The profile shows some 160,000 clones, approximately 80% of them singletons. The sample is drawn from a study of cytomegalovirus exposure and HLA in healthy donors. Study at large: Falling in the Caucasian-associated ancestry cluster were 81% of a few hundred genotyped donors. Study-level findings and limits: Reported results showed that the classifier diagnosed cytomegalovirus status with high specificity and sensitivity. Roughly uniform depth of sequencing across donors was assumed in presence/absence analyses. The productive fraction for most TCR beta V segments was about 87% or about 30% in an earlier analysis.

The CDR3 has 18 amino acids. Germline V gives CDR1 LNHNV, CDR2 YYDKDF (reference sequence). The sequencing sample was made of PBMCs. The chain combines TRBV15 with TRBJ2-6; TRBD2 is a possible D gene (6 bases). This clonotype originated in a woman aged 40 to 50 in good health and CMV-seropositive. The CDR3 DNA reads as TGTGCCACCAGTCTACCCGGGACTGCTGTCTCTGGTGCCAACGTCCTGACTTTC. Amino acids: CATSLPGTAVSGANVLTF.